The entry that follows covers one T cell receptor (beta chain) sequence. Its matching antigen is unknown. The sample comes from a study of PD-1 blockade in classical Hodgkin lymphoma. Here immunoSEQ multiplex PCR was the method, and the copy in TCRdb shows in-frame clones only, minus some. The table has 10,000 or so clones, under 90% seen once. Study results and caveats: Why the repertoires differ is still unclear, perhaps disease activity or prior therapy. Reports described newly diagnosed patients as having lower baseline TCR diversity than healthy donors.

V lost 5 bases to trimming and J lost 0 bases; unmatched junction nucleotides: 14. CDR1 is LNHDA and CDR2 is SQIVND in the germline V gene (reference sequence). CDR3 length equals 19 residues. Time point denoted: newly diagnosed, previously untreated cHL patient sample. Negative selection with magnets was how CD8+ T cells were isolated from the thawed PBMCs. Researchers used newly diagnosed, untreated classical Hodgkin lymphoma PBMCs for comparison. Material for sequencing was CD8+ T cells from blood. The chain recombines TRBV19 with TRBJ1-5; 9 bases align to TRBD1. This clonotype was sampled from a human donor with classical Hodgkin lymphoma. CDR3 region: CASSVMDMGTGISNQPQHF. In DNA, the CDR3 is TGTGCCAGTAGTGTCATGGATATGGGGACAGGGATTAGCAATCAGCCCCAGCATTTT.